The sequence of this T cell receptor (beta chain) was determined in a study of shared clonotypes between healthy human individuals. Study-wide context: The study drew on two women and three men aged 18 to 49 as donors.

Genomic DNA per cell subset filled all wells of several immunoSEQ plates. 150 to 250 ng DNA, 30,000 or so T cell genomes, went into each sorted-subset replicate PCR. The assay was immunoSEQ multiplex PCR, and TCRdb's table has in-frame clones only and misses some. The table shows some 2.1 million clones, with approximately 95% occurring only once. The sequenced material came from naive CD4+ T cells sorted from blood. Indicated subset: CD45RA+ positively selected. This TCR derives from a man younger than 35 in good health.

CDR3 sequence reads: CASSAGQGARNTEAFF. CDR3 DNA: TGTGCCAGCAGTGCTGGACAGGGGGCGCGGAACACTGAAGCTTTCTTT. The chain combines TRBV2 with TRBJ1-1, with TRBD1 identical over 11 bases. Germline V CDR1 and CDR2: SNHLY, FYNNEI. The CDR3 is made up of 16 amino acids. J was trimmed by 1 base and V by 4 bases; bases with no gene match: 5. The variable domain in full, completed from reference TRBV2 and TRBJ1-1, reads EPEVTQTPSHQVTQMGQEVILRCVPISNHLYFYWYRQILGQKVEFLVSFYNNEISEKSEIFDDQFSVERPDGSNFTLKIRSTKLEDSAMYFCASSAGQGARNTEAFFGQGTRLTVV.